These T cell receptor beta chains were read from a single sample in a study of T cell changes during pregnancy in multiple sclerosis. TCRdb keeps only in-frame clones here, not all; method: immunoSEQ multiplex PCR. The data show over 50,000 clones, 91% seen once. Here the sequenced sample was peripheral blood, taken in the third trimester of pregnancy. These receptors all stem from a female donor in good health, enrolled as a control in a pregnancy study. Both conserved end residues are part of each CDR3. The D gene is left open where the match is weak. Expanded clones are given a class, and other clones once, few, many or no size at all.

>-|TRBV9|-|TRBJ1-4
CASSLGRGPATNEKLFF
TGTGCCAGCAGCCTCGGGAGGGGACCTGCAACTAATGAAAAACTGTTTTTT
>-|TRBV5-1|-|TRBJ1-5
CASSLVPGVGQPQHF
TGCGCCAGCAGCTTGGTACCAGGGGTGGGGCAGCCCCAGCATTTT
>-|TRBV27|-|TRBJ1-5
CASSEWGDQPQHF
TGTGCCAGCAGCGAGTGGGGGGATCAGCCCCAGCATTTT
>-|TRBV27|-|TRBJ2-1
CASSSDTSSSYNEQFF
TGTGCCAGCAGTTCGGACACCTCGAGCTCCTACAATGAGCAGTTCTTC
>TRBD1|TRBV6-6|-|TRBJ1-5
CASSRQGVEHQPQHF
TGTGCCAGCAGCAGACAGGGGGTTGAACATCAGCCCCAGCATTTT
>TRBD2|TRBV4-3|-|TRBJ2-1
CASSLGTSSYNEQFF
TGCGCCAGCAGCCTCGGGACTAGCTCCTACAATGAGCAGTTCTTC
>-|TRBV11-2|-|TRBJ2-7
CASSLVSRAYEQYF
TGTGCCAGCAGCTTAGTATCCAGGGCGTACGAGCAGTACTTC
>TRBD1|TRBV4-3|many|TRBJ1-6
CASSQLGLGTGGPPLHF
TGCGCCAGCAGCCAACTGGGGCTGGGGACAGGGGGCCCACCCCTCCACTTT
>-|TRBV2|-|TRBJ2-3
CAISTRFTDTQYF
TGTGCCATCTCGACTAGATTCACAGATACGCAGTATTTT
>TRBD2|TRBV9|-|TRBJ2-1
CASSPTTQLAPNEQFF
TGTGCCAGCAGCCCAACAACGCAACTAGCGCCCAATGAGCAGTTCTTC
>-|TRBV6-1|-|TRBJ2-2
CASSEWGGNTGELFF
TGTGCCAGCAGTGAGTGGGGAGGGAACACCGGGGAGCTGTTTTTT
>-|TRBV4-3|once|TRBJ1-1
CASSQERVGEAFF
TGCGCCAGCAGCCAAGAGAGGGTTGGTGAAGCTTTCTTT
>-|TRBV10-3|-|TRBJ1-2
CAISGSGSPNYGYTF
TGTGCCATCAGTGGTTCCGGGTCCCCTAACTATGGCTACACCTTC
>-|TRBV11-2|-|TRBJ2-7
CASQTPVGTNEQYF
TGTGCCAGCCAAACGCCCGTCGGGACAAACGAGCAGTACTTC
>-|TRBV11-2|-|TRBJ2-1
CASSLVAGANEQFF
TGTGCCAGCAGCTTAGTTGCGGGGGCCAATGAGCAGTTCTTC
>-|TRBV19|-|TRBJ1-6
CATERGDNSPLHF
TGTGCCACTGAGCGGGGAGATAATTCACCCCTCCACTTT
>-|TRBV13|-|TRBJ1-1
CASSLYAGGTEAFF
TGTGCCAGCAGCTTATATGCAGGAGGGACTGAAGCTTTCTTT
>-|TRBV11-2|few|TRBJ1-1
CATLGGTEAFF
TGTGCCACCTTAGGGGGCACTGAAGCTTTCTTT
>-|TRBV19|-|TRBJ1-1
CASSAGPIQVGTFF
TGTGCCAGTAGTGCGGGACCGATTCAGGTGGGGACTTTCTTT
>-|TRBV5-4|-|TRBJ1-5
CASSWGGLGSNQPQHF
TGTGCCAGCAGCTGGGGGGGGTTAGGAAGCAATCAGCCCCAGCATTTT
>-|TRBV5-8|once|TRBJ1-5
CASSPEGRSSNQPQHF
TGTGCCAGCAGCCCGGAGGGCAGGTCTAGCAATCAGCCCCAGCATTTT
>TRBD1|TRBV6-5|-|TRBJ1-2
CASSYSTQGDYGYTF
TGTGCCAGCAGTTACTCGACACAGGGGGACTATGGCTACACCTTC
>-|TRBV7-3|-|TRBJ2-1
CASSLNRDRYNEQFF
TGTGCCAGCAGCTTAAACAGAGACCGCTACAATGAGCAGTTCTTC
>TRBD2|TRBV4-3|-|TRBJ2-1
CASSQDLRGGSYNEQFF
TGCGCCAGCAGCCAAGATCTTCGGGGGGGCTCCTACAATGAGCAGTTCTTC
>TRBD1|TRBV18|-|TRBJ1-5
CASSWTGNQPQHF
TGTGCCAGCTCATGGACAGGGAATCAGCCCCAGCATTTT
>-|TRBV27|-|TRBJ1-1
CASTLSPNTEAFF
TGTGCCAGCACACTGAGCCCGAACACTGAAGCTTTCTTT
>-|TRBV11-2|-|TRBJ1-2
CASSLGPGDYGYTF
TGTGCCAGCAGCTTAGGGCCAGGGGACTATGGCTACACCTTC
>-|TRBV5-1|-|TRBJ1-3
CASSPGGVPGNTIYF
TGCGCCAGCAGCCCAGGAGGGGTCCCTGGAAACACCATATATTTT
>-|TRBV7-3|once|TRBJ1-1
CASSFGENTEAFF
TGTGCCAGCAGCTTCGGGGAGAACACTGAAGCTTTCTTT
>-|TRBV11-2|-|TRBJ1-4
CASSLNSPNEKLFF
TGTGCCAGCAGCTTAAACAGCCCTAATGAAAAACTGTTTTTT
>-|TRBV6-5|-|TRBJ1-6
CASSYGAGSWSPLHF
TGTGCCAGCAGTTACGGGGCAGGTTCTTGGTCACCCCTCCACTTT
>-|TRBV30|-|TRBJ1-3
CAWSGGDFSGNTIYF
TGTGCCTGGAGTGGCGGCGACTTCTCTGGAAACACCATATATTTT
>-|TRBV29-1|-|TRBJ2-1
CSVGGQRALGYNEQFF
TGCAGCGTTGGGGGGCAACGGGCCCTGGGCTACAATGAGCAGTTCTTC
>TRBD1|TRBV27|-|TRBJ1-2
CASSLGRGQGNTF
TGTGCCAGCAGTTTAGGGCGAGGACAGGGTAACACCTTC
>TRBD2|TRBV6-1|-|TRBJ2-5
CASKVGRGVTGTQYF
TGTGCCAGCAAAGTAGGGCGGGGGGTAACGGGGACCCAGTACTTC
>-|TRBV2|-|TRBJ1-4
CASRQQPFNEKLFF
TGTGCCAGCAGGCAACAGCCGTTTAATGAAAAACTGTTTTTT
>-|TRBV18|-|TRBJ1-1
CASSPRGTVNTEAFF
TGTGCCAGCTCACCACGCGGGACGGTGAACACTGAAGCTTTCTTT